This TCR beta chain was retrieved from a study of T-cell memory formation after mild COVID-19. TCRdb fed the 5' RACE reads into MiXCR, producing one record per CDR3 protein. Of 450,000 or so distinct CDR3 sequences listed, 20% are singletons. Germline loops: CDR1 SGHDT, CDR2 YYEEEE. Losses at the gene ends were 3 bases for V and 3 bases for J; bases not matched to a gene: 12. The CDR3 spans 17 residues. This sequence was found in an adult woman who had mild COVID-19 (a few samples of this study predate the infection). Cell type and time point are not known. The chain has TRBV5-6 and TRBJ2-5; the match to TRBD1 covers 9 bases. Sequenced input: PBMCs or a T cell subset sorted from them (not recorded which). CDR3 coding DNA: TGTGCCAGCAGCTGGACCACAGGGGGCGCGGGGAAAGAGACCCAGTACTTC. Translation gives CASSWTTGGAGKETQYF.